Listed below are T cell receptor beta chains from one sample, sequenced in a study of CXCR3-negative and CXCR3-positive naive CD8 T cells. TCRdb re-called the 5' RACE reads; one entry per CDR3 protein, DNA not given. The sample includes about 43,000 distinct CDR3 sequences. The sample comprised memory CD8+ T cells from blood. The receptor source for this set is a human donor in good health. Some clones in this sample may be carry-over from other donors' samples. CDR3s include the opening cysteine and the closing phenylalanine or tryptophan.

TRBV7-9	TRBJ1-1	CASSVGNVEAFF
TRBV6-5	TRBJ1-1	CASSYGGSEAFF
TRBV27	TRBJ1-5	CASSSFSDREVF
TRBV4-2	TRBJ2-7	CASSQDLFSGGPYEQYF
TRBV4-3	TRBJ1-2	CASSLYYRGEDGYTF
TRBV27	TRBJ1-2	CASSLNGEGIGYTF
TRBV19	TRBJ2-2	CASSAGFPGELFF
TRBV6-4	TRBJ2-4	CASSEDSGGIQYF
TRBV6-4	TRBJ2-6	CASSEVQGSSGANVLTF
TRBV7-2	TRBJ2-2	CASSQRDKSTGELFF
TRBV12-3/TRBV12-4	TRBJ2-2	CASHGHLNTGELFF
TRBV5-4	TRBJ2-7	CASSLASGNYEQYF
TRBV4-3	TRBJ2-2	CASSQDLGRHTGELFF
TRBV18	TRBJ2-2	CASSPRPARVAGELFF
TRBV12-3/TRBV12-4	TRBJ2-5	CASSITRDRGQETQYF
TRBV20-1	TRBJ1-2	CSARSKTGIHLGYGYTF
TRBV29-1	TRBJ2-7	CSAGGGDERYF
TRBV9	TRBJ2-3	CASSARDGGTDTQYF
TRBV7-9	TRBJ2-7	CASSLTEEQYF
TRBV4-1	TRBJ1-2	CASSHVRGDYGYTF
TRBV5-1	TRBJ1-4	CASSLALTGGLLLSTTNEKLFF
TRBV28	TRBJ1-1	CASSFGSGTDTEAFF
TRBV4-3	TRBJ2-1	CASSQGVGEGGNEQLF
TRBV6-4	TRBJ2-7	CASGERGTSYEQYF
TRBV19	TRBJ2-7	CASSPKDTYEQYF
TRBV29-1	TRBJ1-2	CSSHGDYGYTF
TRBV14	TRBJ1-1	CASNPGREWTEAFF
TRBV19	TRBJ1-6	CASSSSAERESSPLHF
TRBV19	TRBJ1-2	CASSLTGYYGYTF
TRBV6-2/TRBV6-3	TRBJ2-3	CASSYSSTDTQYF
TRBV27	TRBJ1-1	CASGGGGNTEAFF